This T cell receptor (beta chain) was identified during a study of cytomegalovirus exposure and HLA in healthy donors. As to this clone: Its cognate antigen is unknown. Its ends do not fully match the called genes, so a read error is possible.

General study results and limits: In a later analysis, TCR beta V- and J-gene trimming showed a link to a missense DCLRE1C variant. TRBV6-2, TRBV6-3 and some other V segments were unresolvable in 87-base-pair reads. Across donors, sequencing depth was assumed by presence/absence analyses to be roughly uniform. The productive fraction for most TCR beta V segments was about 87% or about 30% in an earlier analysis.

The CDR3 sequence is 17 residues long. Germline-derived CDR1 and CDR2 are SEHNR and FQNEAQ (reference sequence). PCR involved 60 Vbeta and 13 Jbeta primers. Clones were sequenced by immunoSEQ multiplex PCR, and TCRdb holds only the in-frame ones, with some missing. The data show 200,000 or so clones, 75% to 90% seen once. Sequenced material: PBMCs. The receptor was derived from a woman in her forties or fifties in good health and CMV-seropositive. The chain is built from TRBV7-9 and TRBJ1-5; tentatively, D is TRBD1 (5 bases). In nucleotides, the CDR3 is TGTTCCAGCAGCTTAGCAGCGTCCAGGGATAGCAATCAGCCCCAGCATTTT. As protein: CSSSLAASRDSNQPQHF.